This T cell receptor beta chain was retrieved from a study of cytomegalovirus exposure and HLA in healthy donors. Study conclusions and caveats: A later analysis linked a missense DCLRE1C variant to TCR beta V- and J-gene trimming.

The study ran its PCR with 60 Vbeta and 13 Jbeta primers. Original processing methods: An analysis that came later counted 77 million or so unique TCR beta chains, approximately 10 million shared. TCRdb's copy holds only in-frame clones and misses some; the assay was immunoSEQ multiplex PCR. The V and J calls and clone size come from that table; D and trimming were worked out from the DNA. The sample carries 120,000 to 150,000 clones, approximately 80% recorded once. Concerning this clone itself: What it binds is not known.

This clonotype was sampled from a woman in her 40s in good health and CMV-seropositive. Sequencing was performed on PBMCs.

For the CDR3, the DNA is TGCGCCAGCAGCTTGGGGGGACTAGCGGGAGCGACGTCCTACGAGCAGTACTTC. Translated, it gives CASSLGGLAGATSYEQYF. The chain links TRBV5-1 to TRBJ2-7, with 14 positions matching TRBD2. CDR3 length: 18 residues. V trimming: 0 bases; J trimming: 1 base; junction bases outside the gene matches: 6. Germline V gene data show CDR1 as SGHRS and CDR2 as YFSETQ. Variable domain in full (rest from reference TRBV5-1 and TRBJ2-7): KAGVTQTPRYLIKTRGQQVTLSCSPISGHRSVSWYQQTPGQGLQFLFEYFSETQRNKGNFPGRFSGRQFSNSRSEMNVSTLELGDSALYLCASSLGGLAGATSYEQYFGPGTRLTVT.